This record concerns one TCR beta chain sequence. Its specificity is not known. CDR1 is MNHNS, CDR2 SASEGT, per germline. V shed 5 bases, J shed 3 bases, and the junction held 3 bases outside the gene matches. This CDR3 has 13 amino acids. The data were obtained in a study of shared clonotypes between healthy human individuals. Study-wide results and caveats: About 5% of naive CD4 clonotypes were common to several donors. Naive subsets tended to show greater estimated richness than memory subsets.

All donors qualified as healthy HIV-negative adults and had experienced no recent acute infections or vaccinations. At the deep level, the assay was run. Sequenced by immunoSEQ multiplex PCR; TCRdb stores in-frame clones only, minus some. The sample shows some 2,100,000 clones, around 95% of them seen only once. This TCR was sampled from a man aged 18 to 29 in good health. The sequencing input was naive CD4+ T cells sorted from blood. Subset noted: CD45RA+ positively selected. The chain uses TRBV6-1 and TRBJ1-1; TRBD1 matches at 7 bases. Here the CDR3 reads CASSKQGYTEAFF. The DNA of the CDR3 is TGTGCCAGCAGTAAACAGGGGTACACTGAAGCTTTCTTT.